The 14 T cell receptor beta chains below all came from one sample that was sequenced in a study of regulatory T cells in long-lasting Graves disease. Assembly of TCR beta libraries relied on iRepertoire HTBI primers together with Arm-PCR of CDR3 regions. Each CDR3 protein gets one entry after TCRdb re-called the multiplex PCR reads with MiXCR. Of over 500,000 distinct CDR3 sequences listed, 15% to 20% are singletons. Described time point: newly diagnosed GD, antithyroid drugs for less than 3 months. Generation of the TCR library employed RNA extracted from PBMCs. This same sample was also taken into another study, of T cells in Graves' hyperthyroidism and ophthalmopathy.

The sample was peripheral blood mononuclear cells (PBMCs), taken at new diagnosis, from a patient treated with antithyroid drugs. The receptors stem from a man younger than 35 with Graves disease.

This clonotype was observed at least ten times. The DNA for the CDR3 is TGTGCCAGCAGCTCGACTAGGACAGGGGAGCTGTTTTTT. It yields the protein CASSSTRTGELFF. The V call is TRBV11-2, the J call TRBJ2-2; D might be TRBD2 (6 bases). With 4 bases removed from V and 8 bases from J, the gap between germline ends came to 11 bases. This CDR3 comprises 13 residues. Per germline, CDR1 SGHAT and CDR2 FQNNGV. Full variable domain (rest looked up from reference TRBV11-2 and TRBJ2-2): EAGVAQSPRYKIIEKRQSVAFWCNPISGHATLYWYQQILGQGPKLLIQFQNNGVVDDSQLPKDRFSAERLKGVDSTLKIQPAKLEDSAVYLCASSSTRTGELFFGEGSRLTVL.

V gene TRBV3-1 combines with J gene TRBJ2-7, with D hard to call. The V and J ends lost 0 bases and 0 bases respectively, with 9 bases between them. This CDR3 is built from 15 residues. Germline V gene data show CDR1 as LGHDT and CDR2 as YNNKEL (reference sequence). CDR3 nucleotides: TGTGCCAGCAGCCAAGAGCGATACAGCTCCTACGAGCAGTACTTC. It yields the protein CASSQERYSSYEQYF.

Many counts were recorded for this clonotype. This rearrangement joins TRBV6-9 to TRBJ1-1; D is possibly TRBD1 (5 bases). The CDR3 loop spans 13 amino acids. From germline, CDR1 is MNHGY and CDR2 SVAAGI. The V gene lost 3 bases and the J gene lost 3 bases, with 8 bases spanning the gap. As DNA, the CDR3 is TGTGCCAGCAGTTACGGGGCAGACACTGAAGCTTTCTTT. It is translated as CASSYGADTEAFF.

This clonotype showed up many times. CDR3 protein: CASSLGTGGRRSYEQYF. The CDR3 DNA reads TGTGCCAGCAGTTTAGGGACAGGGGGCCGAAGGTCCTACGAGCAGTACTTC. The rearrangement links TRBV12-3 or TRBV12-4 to TRBJ2-7; 11 bases align to TRBD1. Unmatched junction bases numbered 6, after V lost 1 base and J lost 1 base. This CDR3 has 17 amino acids.

This clonotype was observed many times. In DNA, the CDR3 is TGTGCCTGGAGTGTACAAGGGGAGAGCTATGGCTACACCTTC. This codes for CAWSVQGESYGYTF. The chain has TRBV30 and TRBJ1-2; possibly TRBD1 for D (5 bases). Germline V gene data show CDR1 as GTSNPN and CDR2 as SVGIG (reference sequence). The CDR3 length is 14 residues. V was trimmed by 0 bases and J by 4 bases, leaving 12 bases between them.

This clonotype showed up just a few times. It may be a read error: a sequence one base away is much more abundant. This chain links TRBV12-3 or TRBV12-4 with TRBJ2-3; 7 positions agree with TRBD1. Germline trimming cut 6 bases from V and 2 bases from J; bases unmatched to any gene: 5. CDR3 size: 14 residues. The CDR3 protein is CASSFGTVTDTQYF. The CDR3 region has the DNA TGTGCCAGCAGCTTTGGGACAGTCACAGATACGCAGTATTTT.

Concerning this clonotype: This may be a read error: a much more frequent sequence differs by one nucleotide. The chain employs TRBV6-2 or TRBV6-3 and TRBJ2-1; D gene ambiguous. The CDR3 is 13 amino acids. Germline V lookup: CDR1 MNHEY, CDR2 SVGEGT. CDR3 in DNA: TGTGCCAACAGTTACTGGCTGTCCAATGAGCAGTTCTTC. The encoded protein is CANSYWLSNEQFF.

This chain joins TRBV11-3 and TRBJ2-3; 13 bases fit TRBD2. After removal of 5 bases from V and 8 bases from J, the junction contained 13 bases not matched to a gene. The CDR3 consists of 17 residues. Germline-derived CDR1 and CDR2 are SGHNT and YENEEA. The CDR3: CASSRVLAGGPRVTQYF. In nucleotides, the CDR3 is TGTGCCAGCAGCCGCGTACTAGCGGGAGGGCCTCGGGTTACGCAGTATTTT.

This clonotype was detected once. The chain couples TRBV19 to TRBJ2-1; D is undetermined. The CDR3 has 13 residues. V lost 5 bases and J lost 6, with 11 bases in between. Per the germline V gene, CDR1 is LNHDA and CDR2 is SQIVND (reference sequence). In DNA form, the CDR3 reads TGTGCCAGTAGTCTAAAAAGGGCCAATGAGCAGTTCTTC. Protein: CASSLKRANEQFF. The full variable domain, rest sourced from reference TRBV19 and TRBJ2-1, is DGGITQSPKYLFRKEGQNVTLSCEQNLNHDAMYWYRQDPGQGLRLIYYSQIVNDFQKGDIAEGYSVSREKKESFPLTVTSAQKNPTAFYLCASSLKRANEQFFGPGTRLTVL.

In its sample, this clonotype was seen many times. This rearrangement joins TRBV10-3 to TRBJ2-7; tentatively, D is TRBD1 (5 bases). Germline V gene lookup returns CDR1 ENHRY and CDR2 SYGVKD. This CDR3 contains 12 residues. V was clipped by 5 bases and J by 4 bases, with 9 bases between them. CDR3 coding DNA: TGTGCCATCAGTACCACAGGTTACGAGCAGTACTTC. It yields the protein CAISTTGYEQYF.

J is TRBJ2-1 and V is TRBV6-2 or TRBV6-3; D could derive from TRBD1 or TRBD2 (5 bases each). CDR1 and CDR2 (germline): MNHEY, SVGEGT. V lost 2 bases and J lost 4, with 6 bases in between. The CDR3 loop spans 13 amino acids. CDR3 DNA: TGTGCCAGCAGTTACGGGGGATACAATGAGCAGTTCTTC. Amino acids: CASSYGGYNEQFF.

The CDR3 nucleotides read TGTGCCAGCAGTGCATCTACAGACTATGGCTACACCTTC. Translation: CASSASTDYGYTF. The chain links TRBV2 to TRBJ1-2, with unresolved D. V lost 4 bases to trimming and J lost 3 bases, with 9 bases between them. Germline CDR1 reads SNHLY; CDR2 reads FYNNEI. The CDR3 has 13 residues.

The chain joins TRBV4-2 to TRBJ2-5, with TRBD2 matching 10 bases. The CDR3 consists of 15 residues. The J segment lost 7 bases and the V segment lost 4 bases, leaving 9 bases of the junction unmatched. Germline V CDR1 and CDR2: LGHNA, YNFKEQ. The CDR3 sequence is CASSLHLAGARTQYF. The CDR3 DNA follows: TGTGCCAGCAGCCTCCACCTAGCGGGGGCGAGGACCCAGTACTTC.

This clonotype was counted between two and nine times. The CDR3 DNA reads as TGTGCCAGCAGCGCACGGGACCAAGAGACCCAGTACTTC. As protein: CASSARDQETQYF. The chain links TRBV11-3 to TRBJ2-5; no reliable D call. Germline lookup yields CDR1 SGHNT and CDR2 YENEEA. The CDR3 is 13 residues long. Trimming removed 5 bases from V and 0 bases from J, with 7 bases in between. The variable domain in full, with the rest retrieved from reference TRBV11-3 and TRBJ2-5, is EAGVVQSPRYKIIEKKQPVAFWCNPISGHNTLYWYLQNLGQGPELLIRYENEEAVDDSQLPKDRFSAERLKGVDSTLKIQPAELGDSAVYLCASSARDQETQYFGPGTRLLVL.